This T cell receptor beta chain was sequenced during a study of STAT3 mutations in large granular lymphocyte leukemia. Study outcomes and limitations: After therapy, 6 of 18 patients switched clonotypes, all new clones STAT3 wild type. Some patients had dominant TCR clones larger than their STAT3 mutant burden. At least one immunodominant TCR beta clonotype appeared in every T-cell large granular lymphocyte leukemia patient. Variable sampling intervals and differing treatment regimens complicated linking therapy response to TCR clonal burden changes.

Generated by immunoSEQ multiplex PCR, the TCRdb table keeps only in-frame clones and is missing some. The sample includes over a thousand clones, 55% to 75% of them seen just once. This clone showed up just a few times. Its antigen is still unknown. Germline CDR1 reads MGHDK; CDR2 reads SYGVNS. Trimming cost V 8 bases and J 1 base, with 0 bases left between them. The CDR3 is 11 residues long. Sequenced input: peripheral blood mononuclear cells. The receptor's source is a woman aged 70 to 79 with T-cell large granular lymphocyte leukemia. Some clones in this sample may be carry-over from other donors' samples. The J gene is TRBJ2-6, the V gene TRBV25-1; D gene uncertain. CDR3 DNA: TGTGCCAGCTCTGGGGCCAACGTCCTGACTTTC. Translating it yields CASSGANVLTF.